In its sample, the clone carrying this T cell receptor (beta chain) was seen once. What it binds is not known. One end of the junction is discordant with germline, which a read error may explain. This CDR3 is 16 amino acids long. CDR1 and CDR2 from the germline V gene are SNHLY and FYNNEI. The PCR contained 60 Vbeta and 13 Jbeta primers. In the original workflow: Unique TCR beta chains totaled about 78 million in a later count, with around 10 million of them shared. TCRdb's copy holds only in-frame clones and misses some; the assay was immunoSEQ multiplex PCR. V and J calls plus clone size are reproduced from that table; the DNA served to infer D and trimming. The sample includes about 190,000 clones, about 81% of them seen just once. The sample originates from a study of cytomegalovirus exposure and HLA in healthy donors. Looking at the study overall: Unique TCRs numbering some 93 million, obtained from HLA-typed donors, made up an early data release.

The study, taken as a whole, reports: The study listed 164 cytomegalovirus-associated TCR beta chains. TCR beta V segments were, for the most part, productive about 90% or about 30% of the time in an earlier analysis.

The chain recombines TRBV2 with TRBJ1-1, with a tentative D call TRBD1 (6 bases). The material sequenced was PBMCs. The receptor was isolated from a man aged 25 to 45 in good health and CMV-seropositive. The CDR3 bases are TGTGCCAGCAGTGACCTCGACCGGGACATGAACACTGAAGCTTCCTTT. It specifies CASSDLDRDMNTEASF.